This T cell receptor (beta chain) was sequenced in a study of T cell repertoires in cytomegalovirus infection. TCRdb analysed the reads with MiXCR anew, one entry per CDR3 protein. The sample includes approximately 470,000 distinct CDR3 sequences, under 55% of them seen just once. The sample holds a few counts of this clonotype. Its antigen is unidentified. This CDR3 comprises 14 residues. V shed 5 bases and J shed 4 bases, with 14 bases lying between them. Germline values: CDR1 SGHVS, CDR2 FNYEAQ. The chain combines TRBV7-6 with TRBJ1-1, with D possibly TRBD1 on 5 matching bases. The source is a human donor in good health (CMV status not recorded). Some clones in this sample may be carry-over from other donors' samples. The sequencing used cultured PBMCs, collected from culture after CMV antigen stimulation. As DNA, the CDR3 is TGTGCCAGCAGCGGGTCCTCCGGGGCCACTGAAGCTTTCTTT. The encoded protein is CASSGSSGATEAFF.